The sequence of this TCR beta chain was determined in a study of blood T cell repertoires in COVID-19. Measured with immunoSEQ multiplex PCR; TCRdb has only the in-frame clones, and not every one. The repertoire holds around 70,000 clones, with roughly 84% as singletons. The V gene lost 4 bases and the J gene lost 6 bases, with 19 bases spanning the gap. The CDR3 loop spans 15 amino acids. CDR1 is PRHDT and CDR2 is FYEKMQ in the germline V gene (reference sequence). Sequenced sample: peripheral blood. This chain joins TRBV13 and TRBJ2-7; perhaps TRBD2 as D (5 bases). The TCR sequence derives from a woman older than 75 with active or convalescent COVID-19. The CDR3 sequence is CASSSIHPGGFEQYF. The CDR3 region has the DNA TGTGCCAGCAGCTCTATCCACCCCGGCGGGTTCGAGCAGTACTTC.